One and the same sample provided the 22 T cell receptor beta chains below, sequenced in a study of blood T cell repertoires in COVID-19. Sequencing used immunoSEQ multiplex PCR; TCRdb keeps in-frame clones, though not all of them. The sample holds tens of thousands of clones; roughly nine tenths are singletons and the top ten take over 2%. The sample taken for sequencing was peripheral blood. All receptors come from a human donor in a cohort sampled during active COVID-19.

The CDR3 region is CASSLVTGAYEQYF. The DNA for the CDR3 is TGCGCCAGCAGCTTGGTTACAGGGGCATACGAGCAGTACTTC. V and J are TRBV5-1 and TRBJ2-7; 7 positions agree with TRBD1. Trimming cost V 0 bases and J 4 bases; bases outside gene matches: 4. The length of the CDR3 is 14 residues. Germline V gene sequence: CDR1 SGHRS, CDR2 YFSETQ. Supplemented by reference TRBV5-1 and TRBJ2-7, the full variable domain reads KAGVTQTPRYLIKTRGQQVTLSCSPISGHRSVSWYQQTPGQGLQFLFEYFSETQRNKGNFPGRFSGRQFSNSRSEMNVSTLELGDSALYLCASSLVTGAYEQYFGPGTRLTVT.

This sequence joins TRBV6-5 and TRBJ1-2; a possible D gene is TRBD1 (6 bases). The V end lost 2 bases, the J end lost 7 bases, and 14 bases lay between the germline ends. Germline assignment: CDR1 MNHEY and CDR2 SVGAGI. This CDR3 is built from 14 residues. This CDR3 reads CASSYGGGAIGYTF. The CDR3 coding sequence is TGTGCCAGCAGTTACGGTGGGGGGGCTATTGGCTACACCTTC.

V and J are TRBV19 and TRBJ1-1; a possible D gene is TRBD1 (6 bases). Germline CDR1 is LNHDA and CDR2 is SQIVND (reference sequence). This CDR3 is 15 amino acids long. Trimming left V 1 base short and J 1 base short, with 10 bases between. This CDR3 reads CASSIGQGQNTEAFF. The CDR3 DNA follows: TGTGCCAGTAGTATAGGTCAGGGGCAGAACACTGAAGCTTTCTTT.

The V call is TRBV18, the J call TRBJ2-5; 8 bases are a match to TRBD2. This CDR3 region has 15 residues. The V gene end was trimmed by 5 bases and the J gene end by 3 bases; junction bases not matched to a gene: 8. CDR1 is KGHSH, CDR2 LQKENI, per germline. The CDR3 nucleotides are TGTGCCAGCTCAGAAACTAGCGGTGGGGAAGAGACCCAGTACTTC. Encoded protein: CASSETSGGEETQYF. Combining the CDR3 with reference TRBV18 and TRBJ2-5 gives the whole variable domain NAGVMQNPRHLVRRRGQEARLRCSPMKGHSHVYWYRQLPEEGLKFMVYLQKENIIDESGMPKERFSAEFPKEGPSILRIQQVVRGDSAAYFCASSETSGGEETQYFGPGTRLLVL.

The genes are TRBV18 and TRBJ1-2, with D maybe TRBD1 (5 bases). Germline V gene lookup returns CDR1 KGHSH and CDR2 LQKENI. The CDR3 covers 14 residues. The germline V and J ends were trimmed by 2 bases and 6 bases, with 13 bases remaining between them. The CDR3 coding sequence is TGTGCCAGCTCACCAGGGGCCCCTTACCATGGCTACACCTTC. It encodes CASSPGAPYHGYTF.

The rearrangement joins TRBV7-9 to TRBJ1-4; 7 bases align to TRBD1. In germline, CDR1 is SEHNR, CDR2 FQNEAQ (reference sequence). With 5 bases clipped from V and 0 bases from J, the junction kept 6 bases outside the gene matches. The CDR3 runs to 16 residues. The CDR3 bases are TGTGCCAGCAGCCTGGGGACAGTTGCAACTAATGAAAAACTGTTTTTT. It specifies CASSLGTVATNEKLFF.

The V call is TRBV7-8, the J call TRBJ2-2; 8 bases line up with TRBD2. CDR1 is SGHVS, CDR2 FQNEAQ, per germline. V shed 1 base and J 1 base; nucleotides not matched to a gene: 2. The CDR3 consists of 16 residues. The CDR3, as DNA: TGTGCCAGCAGCTTAGACGGGAGGGGGAACACCGGGGAGCTGTTTTTT. Its protein product is CASSLDGRGNTGELFF.

This chain connects TRBV7-8 to TRBJ2-5; TRBD1 is a possible D gene (6 bases). Per the germline V gene, CDR1 is SGHVS and CDR2 is FQNEAQ. V was shortened by 5 bases and J by 9 bases, with 22 bases between the two germline ends. The CDR3 has 15 residues. In nucleotides, the CDR3 is TGTGCCAGCAGCCTCACCTCAAGACAGGACGGAGCCCAGTACTTC. Amino acids: CASSLTSRQDGAQYF.

The V and J genes are TRBV7-8 and TRBJ1-5; D uncertain. The CDR3 covers 16 residues. Germline loops: CDR1 SGHVS, CDR2 FQNEAQ. V gave up 0 bases and J gave up 3 bases, with 12 bases separating them. The CDR3 region is CASSLALAGFNQPQHF. The CDR3 bases are TGTGCCAGCAGCTTAGCGCTTGCCGGGTTCAATCAGCCCCAGCATTTT.

The V gene is TRBV6-6, the J gene TRBJ2-2, with a possible D match to TRBD1 (6 bases). The CDR3 runs to 15 residues. V lost 7 bases and J 2 bases, leaving 14 bases between the germline ends. The V gene's germline CDR1 is MNHNY and CDR2 SVGAGI (reference sequence). The CDR3 DNA sequence: TGTGCCAGCACCCGAGGACAGTCCAACACCGGGGAGCTGTTTTTT. It codes for CASTRGQSNTGELFF.

V is TRBV4-1 and J is TRBJ1-5; TRBD1 matches at 9 bases. The CDR3 loop spans 17 amino acids. J gave up 4 bases and V 0 bases, and 7 bases lay outside the gene matches. Per germline, CDR1 MGHRA and CDR2 YSYEKL. Here the CDR3 reads CASSQDRDRDLNQPQHF. CDR3 bases: TGCGCCAGCAGCCAAGACCGGGACAGGGACCTGAATCAGCCCCAGCATTTT.

The chain carries TRBV10-2 and TRBJ1-2, with a possible D match to TRBD1 (5 bases). The CDR3 contains 16 residues. Trimming removed 0 bases from V and 2 bases from J, with 13 bases in between. Germline assignment: CDR1 WSHSY and CDR2 SAAADI. CDR3 protein: CASSESPSGQNYGYTF. In DNA, the CDR3 is TGCGCCAGCAGTGAGTCGCCGTCCGGACAAAACTATGGCTACACCTTC.

This clone has just one count. The chain combines TRBV7-8 with TRBJ2-5; TRBD2 is a possible D gene (6 bases). The length of the CDR3 is 15 residues. V lost 3 bases and J lost 5, with 16 bases in between. Germline CDR1 SGHVS, CDR2 FQNEAQ. The CDR3 DNA is TGTGCCAGCAGCTTCGGCGGGACCACCTTTGAGACCCAGTACTTC. Protein: CASSFGGTTFETQYF.

The V gene is TRBV4-3, the J gene TRBJ2-1; 8 positions agree with TRBD2. Germline trimming cut 0 bases from V and 3 bases from J; bases unmatched to any gene: 4. The CDR3 loop spans 16 amino acids. Germline values: CDR1 LGHNA, CDR2 YSLEER. The CDR3 nucleotides are TGCGCCAGCAGCCAAGATCGTAGCGGGGACTACAATGAGCAGTTCTTC. Its translation: CASSQDRSGDYNEQFF.

This clone was recorded only once. This chain links TRBV11-2 with TRBJ1-1; D not certain. V was trimmed by 4 bases and J by 1 base, leaving 10 bases between them. The CDR3 is 14 residues long. Per the germline V gene, CDR1 is SGHAT and CDR2 is FQNNGV. The CDR3 nucleotides read TGTGCCAGCAGCTCGTCCGACAAGAACACTGAAGCTTTCTTT. Translated, it gives CASSSSDKNTEAFF. Supplemented by reference TRBV11-2 and TRBJ1-1, the full variable domain reads EAGVAQSPRYKIIEKRQSVAFWCNPISGHATLYWYQQILGQGPKLLIQFQNNGVVDDSQLPKDRFSAERLKGVDSTLKIQPAKLEDSAVYLCASSSSDKNTEAFFGQGTRLTVV.

The CDR3 region is CASSLQGLNTDTQYF. The CDR3 coding sequence is TGTGCCAGCAGCTTACAGGGACTGAACACAGATACGCAGTATTTT. This rearrangement joins TRBV7-8 to TRBJ2-3; a possible D gene is TRBD2 (6 bases). The ends were cut back, 2 bases at V and 2 bases at J, with 11 bases in the middle. The CDR3 covers 15 residues. The germline V gene encodes CDR1 SGHVS and CDR2 FQNEAQ.

The rearrangement uses TRBV29-1 and TRBJ2-1; 9 nucleotides align to TRBD1. This CDR3 contains 12 residues. V lost 7 bases and J lost 5; bases outside the gene matches: 3. CDR1 and CDR2 from the germline V gene are SQVTM and ANQGSEA. CDR3 in DNA: TGCAGCGCCCGACAGGGGGACAATGAGCAGTTCTTC. Protein product: CSARQGDNEQFF.

The chain has TRBV11-3 and TRBJ2-7; tentatively, D is TRBD1 (6 bases). In germline, CDR1 is SGHNT, CDR2 YENEEA. The CDR3 totals 13 residues. Between the trimmed V and J ends, which lost 6 bases and 3 bases, there was a span of 12 bases. The CDR3 here is CASSRDRRYEQYF. The CDR3 nucleotides read TGTGCCAGCAGTCGTGACAGGCGCTACGAGCAGTACTTC.

V is TRBV19 and J is TRBJ2-5; no clear D gene. V gave up 5 bases and J gave up 5 bases, with 12 bases separating them. Germline values: CDR1 LNHDA, CDR2 SQIVND (reference sequence). The CDR3 sequence is 13 residues long. The CDR3 spells CASSLRSSETQYF. The CDR3 DNA follows: TGTGCCAGTAGTCTCAGATCTTCCGAGACCCAGTACTTC.

DNA for the CDR3: TGTGCCAGCAGCCCAGGACGGGGTAGGAGCTATGGCTACACCTTC. Its translation is CASSPGRGRSYGYTF. The chain links TRBV7-8 to TRBJ1-2; D gene ambiguous. Trimming left V 5 bases short and J 4 bases short, with 17 bases between. There are 15 residues in the CDR3. Germline assignment: CDR1 SGHVS and CDR2 FQNEAQ.

The CDR3 DNA follows: TGCGCCAGCAGCTTGGAAGGGAGCTATAATTCACCCCTCCACTTT. This encodes CASSLEGSYNSPLHF. The chain is built from TRBV5-1 and TRBJ1-6; unclear D gene. V dropped 0 bases and J dropped 3 bases, with 7 bases sitting between them. The germline CDR1 and CDR2 sequences are SGHRS and YFSETQ. The length of the CDR3 is 15 residues.

The count of this clone is one. The J gene is TRBJ2-1, the V gene TRBV11-2; 7 bases are shared with TRBD2. The CDR3 is 15 amino acids. V was pared by 7 bases and J by 2 bases, with 8 bases of the junction left unmatched. The V gene's germline CDR1 is SGHAT and CDR2 FQNNGV. The CDR3 spells CASTERGLTYNEQFF. The CDR3 nucleotides read TGTGCCAGCACCGAGCGGGGCTTAACCTACAATGAGCAGTTCTTC.